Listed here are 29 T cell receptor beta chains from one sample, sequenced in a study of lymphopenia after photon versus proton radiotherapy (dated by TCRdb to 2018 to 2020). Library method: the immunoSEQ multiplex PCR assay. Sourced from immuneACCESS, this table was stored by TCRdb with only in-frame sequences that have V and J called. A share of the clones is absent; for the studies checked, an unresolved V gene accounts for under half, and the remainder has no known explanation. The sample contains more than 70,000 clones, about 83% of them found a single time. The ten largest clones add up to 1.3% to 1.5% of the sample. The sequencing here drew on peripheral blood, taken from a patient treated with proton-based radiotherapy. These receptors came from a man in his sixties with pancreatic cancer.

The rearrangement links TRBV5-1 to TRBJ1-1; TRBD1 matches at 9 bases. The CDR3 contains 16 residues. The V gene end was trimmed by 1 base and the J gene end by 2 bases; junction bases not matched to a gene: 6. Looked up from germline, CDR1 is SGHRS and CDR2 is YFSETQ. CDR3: CASSLSGTGINTEAFF. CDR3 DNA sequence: TGCGCCAGCAGCTTGAGTGGGACAGGGATTAACACTGAAGCTTTCTTT.

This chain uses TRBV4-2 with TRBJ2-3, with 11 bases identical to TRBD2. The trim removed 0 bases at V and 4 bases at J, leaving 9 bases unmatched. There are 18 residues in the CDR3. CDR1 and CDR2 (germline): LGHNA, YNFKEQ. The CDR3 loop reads CASSQDGLAGGGADTQYF. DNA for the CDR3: TGTGCCAGCAGCCAAGACGGGCTAGCGGGAGGAGGGGCAGATACGCAGTATTTT.

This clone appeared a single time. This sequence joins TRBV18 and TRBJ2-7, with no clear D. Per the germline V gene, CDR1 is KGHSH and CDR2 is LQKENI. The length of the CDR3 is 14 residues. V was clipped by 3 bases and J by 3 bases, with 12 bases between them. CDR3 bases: TGTGCCAGCTCACCCCCCGGCCAGGTCTACGAGCAGTACTTC. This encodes CASSPPGQVYEQYF.

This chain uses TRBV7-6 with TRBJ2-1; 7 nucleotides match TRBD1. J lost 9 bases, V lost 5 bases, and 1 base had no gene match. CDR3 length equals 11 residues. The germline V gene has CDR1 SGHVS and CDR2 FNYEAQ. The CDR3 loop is CASSHRGEQFF. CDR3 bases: TGTGCCAGCAGCCACAGGGGTGAGCAGTTCTTC.

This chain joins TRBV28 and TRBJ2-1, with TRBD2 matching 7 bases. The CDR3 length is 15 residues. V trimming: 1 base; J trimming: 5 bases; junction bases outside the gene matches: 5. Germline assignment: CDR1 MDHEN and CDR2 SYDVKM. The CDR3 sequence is CASSLLAAGDNEQFF. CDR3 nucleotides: TGTGCCAGCAGTTTATTAGCGGCGGGGGACAATGAGCAGTTCTTC.

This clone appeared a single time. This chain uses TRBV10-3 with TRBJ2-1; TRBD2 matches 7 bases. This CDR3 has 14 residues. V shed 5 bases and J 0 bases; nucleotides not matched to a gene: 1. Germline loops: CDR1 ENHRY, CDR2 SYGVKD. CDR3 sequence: CAISPGGSYNEQFF. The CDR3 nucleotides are TGTGCCATCAGTCCGGGGGGCTCCTACAATGAGCAGTTCTTC.

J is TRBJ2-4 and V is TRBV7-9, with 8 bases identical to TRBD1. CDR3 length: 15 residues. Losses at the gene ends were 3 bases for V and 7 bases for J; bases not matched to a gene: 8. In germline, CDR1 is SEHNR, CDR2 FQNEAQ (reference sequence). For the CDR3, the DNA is TGTGCCAGCAGCTTCTTCCCAGGGGGCAGGAACATTCAGTACTTC. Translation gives CASSFFPGGRNIQYF.

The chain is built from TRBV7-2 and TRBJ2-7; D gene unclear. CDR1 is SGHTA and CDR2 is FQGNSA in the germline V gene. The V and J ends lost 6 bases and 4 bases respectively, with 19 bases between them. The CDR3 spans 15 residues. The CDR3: CASRFTGSHTYEQYF. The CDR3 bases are TGTGCCAGCAGATTTACCGGGTCTCATACGTACGAGCAGTACTTC.

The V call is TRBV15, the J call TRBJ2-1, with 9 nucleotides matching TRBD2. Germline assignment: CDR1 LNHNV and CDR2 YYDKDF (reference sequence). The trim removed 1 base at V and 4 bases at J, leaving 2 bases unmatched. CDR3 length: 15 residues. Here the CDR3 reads CATSRVLAGYNEQFF. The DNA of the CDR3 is TGTGCCACCAGCAGAGTCCTAGCGGGGTACAATGAGCAGTTCTTC.

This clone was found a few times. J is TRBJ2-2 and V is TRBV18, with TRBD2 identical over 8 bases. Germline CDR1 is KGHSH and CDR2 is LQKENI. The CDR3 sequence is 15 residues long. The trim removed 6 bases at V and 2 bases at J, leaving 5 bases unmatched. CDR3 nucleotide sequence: TGTGCCAGCTCGCCGGGAGGGCACAACACCGGGGAGCTGTTTTTT. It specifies CASSPGGHNTGELFF.

CDR3 sequence: CASSRRGLGASEQYF. In DNA, the CDR3 is TGTGCCAGCAGCCGTCGCGGGTTAGGGGCTTCCGAGCAGTACTTC. The chain recombines TRBV5-4 with TRBJ2-7, with D perhaps being TRBD1 or TRBD2 (5 bases each). V was trimmed by 4 bases and J by 6 bases, leaving 20 bases between them. This CDR3 contains 15 residues. The germline V gene encodes CDR1 SGHNT and CDR2 YYREEE (reference sequence).

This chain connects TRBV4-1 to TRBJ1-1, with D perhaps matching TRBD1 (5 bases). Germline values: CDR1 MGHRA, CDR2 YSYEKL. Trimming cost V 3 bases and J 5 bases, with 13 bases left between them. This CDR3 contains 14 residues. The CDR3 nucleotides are TGCGCCAGCAGCCAGGGACCGGGGAATACTGAAGCTTTCTTT. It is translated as CASSQGPGNTEAFF.

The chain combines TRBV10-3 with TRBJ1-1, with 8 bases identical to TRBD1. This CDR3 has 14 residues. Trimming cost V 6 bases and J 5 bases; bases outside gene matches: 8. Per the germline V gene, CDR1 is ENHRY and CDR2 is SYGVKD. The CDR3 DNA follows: TGTGCCATCAGAGACAGGGGCGGAGGGACTGAAGCTTTCTTT. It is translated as CAIRDRGGGTEAFF.

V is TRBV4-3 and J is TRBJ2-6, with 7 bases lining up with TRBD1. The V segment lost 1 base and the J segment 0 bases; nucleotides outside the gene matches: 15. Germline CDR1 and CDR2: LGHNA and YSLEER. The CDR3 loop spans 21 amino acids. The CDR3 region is CASSQAPIGRGIFSGANVLTF. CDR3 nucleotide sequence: TGCGCCAGCAGCCAAGCCCCAATTGGCAGGGGGATATTCTCTGGGGCCAACGTCCTGACTTTC.

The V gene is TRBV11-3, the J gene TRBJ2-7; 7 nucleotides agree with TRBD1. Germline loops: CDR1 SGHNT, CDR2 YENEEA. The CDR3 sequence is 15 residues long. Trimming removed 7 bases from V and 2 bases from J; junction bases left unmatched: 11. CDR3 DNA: TGTGCCAGCACCATCCCGCGGCAGGGGGCCTACGAGCAGTACTTC. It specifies CASTIPRQGAYEQYF.

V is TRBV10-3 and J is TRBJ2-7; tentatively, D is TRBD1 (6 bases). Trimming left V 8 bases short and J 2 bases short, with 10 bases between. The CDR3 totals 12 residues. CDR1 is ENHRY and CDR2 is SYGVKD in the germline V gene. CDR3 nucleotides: TGTGCCATCGGACAGTTCCCCTACGAGCAGTACTTC. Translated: CAIGQFPYEQYF.

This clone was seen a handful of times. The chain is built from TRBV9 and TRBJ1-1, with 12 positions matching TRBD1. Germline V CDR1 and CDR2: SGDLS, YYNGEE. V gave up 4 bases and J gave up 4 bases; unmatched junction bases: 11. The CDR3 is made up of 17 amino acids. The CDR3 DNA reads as TGTGCCAGCAGCCGGCTGGGACAGGGGGCGGCGGGCACTGAAGCTTTCTTT. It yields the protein CASSRLGQGAAGTEAFF.

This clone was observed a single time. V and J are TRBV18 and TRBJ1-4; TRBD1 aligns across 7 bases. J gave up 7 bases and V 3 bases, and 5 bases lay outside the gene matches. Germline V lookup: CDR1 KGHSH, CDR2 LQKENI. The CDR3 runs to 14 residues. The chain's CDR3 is CASSPRQGGEKLFF. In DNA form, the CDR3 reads TGTGCCAGCTCACCTAGACAGGGCGGTGAAAAACTGTTTTTT.

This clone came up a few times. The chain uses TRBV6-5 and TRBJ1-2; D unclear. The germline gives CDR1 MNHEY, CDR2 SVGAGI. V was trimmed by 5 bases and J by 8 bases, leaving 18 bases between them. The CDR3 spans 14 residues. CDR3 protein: CASSNNVQAEGYTF. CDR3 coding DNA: TGTGCCAGCAGTAACAACGTCCAGGCCGAAGGCTACACCTTC.

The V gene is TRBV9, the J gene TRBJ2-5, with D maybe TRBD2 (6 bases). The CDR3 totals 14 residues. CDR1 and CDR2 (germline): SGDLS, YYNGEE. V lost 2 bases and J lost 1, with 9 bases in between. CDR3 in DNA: TGTGCCAGCAGCGTCGGGACTCTCCAAGAGACCCAGTACTTC. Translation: CASSVGTLQETQYF.

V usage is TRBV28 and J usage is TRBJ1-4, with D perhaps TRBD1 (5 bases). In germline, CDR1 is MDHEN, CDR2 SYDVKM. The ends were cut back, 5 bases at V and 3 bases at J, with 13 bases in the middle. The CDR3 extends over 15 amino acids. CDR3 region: CASSPLGASNEKLFF. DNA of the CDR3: TGTGCCAGCAGTCCCCTCGGGGCATCTAATGAAAAACTGTTTTTT.

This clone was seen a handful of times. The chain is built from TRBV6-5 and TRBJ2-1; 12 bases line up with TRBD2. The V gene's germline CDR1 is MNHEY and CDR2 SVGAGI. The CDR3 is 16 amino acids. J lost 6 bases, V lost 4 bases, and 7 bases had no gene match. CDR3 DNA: TGTGCCAGCAGTTTGACTAGCGGGAGCTCAAGCAATGAGCAGTTCTTC. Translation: CASSLTSGSSSNEQFF.

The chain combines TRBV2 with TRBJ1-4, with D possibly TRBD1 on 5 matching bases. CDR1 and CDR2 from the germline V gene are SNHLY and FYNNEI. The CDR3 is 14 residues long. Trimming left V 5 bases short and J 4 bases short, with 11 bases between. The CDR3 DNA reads TGTGCCAGCAGTCCCGACAGTGGTAATGAAAAACTGTTTTTT. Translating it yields CASSPDSGNEKLFF.

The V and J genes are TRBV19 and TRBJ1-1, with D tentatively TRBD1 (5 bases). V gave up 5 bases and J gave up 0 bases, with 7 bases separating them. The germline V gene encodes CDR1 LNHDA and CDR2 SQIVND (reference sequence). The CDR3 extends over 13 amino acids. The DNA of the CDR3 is TGTGCCAGTAGTCAACAGGTGAACACTGAAGCTTTCTTT. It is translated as CASSQQVNTEAFF.

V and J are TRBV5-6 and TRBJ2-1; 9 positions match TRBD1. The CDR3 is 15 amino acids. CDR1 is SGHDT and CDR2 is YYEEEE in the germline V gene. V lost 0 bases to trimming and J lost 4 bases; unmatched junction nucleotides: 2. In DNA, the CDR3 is TGTGCCAGCAGCTTGGCGGGACAGGGATACAATGAGCAGTTCTTC. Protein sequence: CASSLAGQGYNEQFF. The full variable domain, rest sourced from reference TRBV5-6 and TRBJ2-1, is DAGVTQSPTHLIKTRGQQVTLRCSPKSGHDTVSWYQQALGQGPQFIFQYYEEEERQRGNFPDRFSGHQFPNYSSELNVNALLLGDSALYLCASSLAGQGYNEQFFGPGTRLTVL.

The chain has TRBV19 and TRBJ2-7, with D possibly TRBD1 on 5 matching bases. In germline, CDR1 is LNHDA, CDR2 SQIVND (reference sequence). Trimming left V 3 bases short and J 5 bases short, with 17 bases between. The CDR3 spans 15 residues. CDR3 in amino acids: CASSIVGALPNEQYF. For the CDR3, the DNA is TGTGCCAGTAGTATCGTTGGGGCCCTACCTAACGAGCAGTACTTC.

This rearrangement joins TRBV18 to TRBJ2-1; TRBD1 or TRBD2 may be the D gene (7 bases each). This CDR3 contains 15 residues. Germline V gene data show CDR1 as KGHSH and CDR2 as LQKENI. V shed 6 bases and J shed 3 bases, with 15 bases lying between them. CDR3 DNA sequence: TGTGCCAGCTCTTCCCAGGGGGGGATCTACAATGAGCAGTTCTTC. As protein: CASSSQGGIYNEQFF.

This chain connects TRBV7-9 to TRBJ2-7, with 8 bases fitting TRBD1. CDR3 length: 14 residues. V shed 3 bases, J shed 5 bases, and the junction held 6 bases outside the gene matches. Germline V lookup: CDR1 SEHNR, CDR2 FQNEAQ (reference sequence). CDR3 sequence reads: CASSFGQGFHEQYF. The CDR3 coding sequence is TGTGCCAGCAGCTTTGGACAGGGCTTCCACGAGCAGTACTTC.

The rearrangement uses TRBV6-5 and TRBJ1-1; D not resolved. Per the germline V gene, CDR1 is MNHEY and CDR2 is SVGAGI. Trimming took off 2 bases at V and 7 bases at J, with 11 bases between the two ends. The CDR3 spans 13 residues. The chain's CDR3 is CASSYLWGNEAFF. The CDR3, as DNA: TGTGCCAGCAGTTACCTGTGGGGTAATGAAGCTTTCTTT.